A single TCR beta chain is shown here with its context. Its cognate antigen is unknown. PCR used 60 Vbeta primers and 13 Jbeta primers. Some clones are missing from TCRdb's copy, which holds only in-frame ones; the method was immunoSEQ multiplex PCR. This sample has 150,000 to 200,000 clones; roughly 85% occur once, and the top ten carry about 0.91%. V was shortened by 0 bases and J by 6 bases, with 11 bases between the two germline ends. The CDR3 is made up of 15 amino acids. Germline V lookup: CDR1 LGHNA, CDR2 YSLEER. The sample originates from a study of cytomegalovirus exposure and HLA in healthy donors. Study-wide findings and caveats: The study put 150 or so TCR beta chains on its list as cytomegalovirus-associated.

The chain uses TRBV4-3 and TRBJ2-2, with a tentative D call TRBD1 (6 bases). Sequencing input: PBMCs. The sequence derives from a woman aged 45-65 years in good health and CMV-seropositive. In DNA, the CDR3 is TGCGCCAGCAGCCAAGATCACAGGGTCCCCGGGGAGCTGTTTTTT. Protein product: CASSQDHRVPGELFF.